This T cell receptor (beta chain) was sequenced for a study of identical twins' blood T cells. The CDR3 consists of 15 residues. Trimming stripped 0 bases from V and 3 bases from J, with 9 bases between. Germline V CDR1 and CDR2: MNHEY, SVGAGI. Via MiXCR, TCRdb re-called the 5' RACE reads, giving one row per CDR3 protein. The sample has a few hundred thousand distinct CDR3 sequences, about 28% seen once; the top ten hold roughly 5.5%. The TCR comes from a woman between 18 and 55 years old in good health. The sample was PBMCs. The chain combines TRBV6-5 with TRBJ1-5; no definite D call. The DNA of the CDR3 is TGTGCCAGCAGTTACTCGTGGAATCACAATCAGCCCCAGCATTTT. Residues: CASSYSWNHNQPQHF.